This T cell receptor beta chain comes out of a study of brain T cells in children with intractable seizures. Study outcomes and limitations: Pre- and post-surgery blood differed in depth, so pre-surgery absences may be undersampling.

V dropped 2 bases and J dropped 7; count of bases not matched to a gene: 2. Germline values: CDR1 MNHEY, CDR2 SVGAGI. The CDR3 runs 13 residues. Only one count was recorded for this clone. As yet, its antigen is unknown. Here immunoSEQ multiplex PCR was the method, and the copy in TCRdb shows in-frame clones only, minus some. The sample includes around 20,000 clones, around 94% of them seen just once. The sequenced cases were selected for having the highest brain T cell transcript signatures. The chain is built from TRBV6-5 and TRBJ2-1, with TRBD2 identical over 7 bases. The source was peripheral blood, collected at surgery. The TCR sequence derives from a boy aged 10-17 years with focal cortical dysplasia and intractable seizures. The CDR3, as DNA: TGTGCCAGCAGTTACGGGGGGGGGAATGAGCAGTTCTTC. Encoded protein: CASSYGGGNEQFF.